The T cell receptor (beta chain) described here comes from a study of T-cell reconstitution after alpha-beta-depleted transplantation in children. The study's findings and limits: TCRbeta diversity was high at day 60 in some patients (a result of surviving recipient T cells and thymic progenitors). Two months or so post-transplant, alpha-beta T cells reportedly derived from several hundred expanded graft clones. By one year post-transplant, T-cell counts and diversity largely arose from T cells that were newly produced.

Regarding this clonotype: No antigen is known for it.

Construction of the TCRbeta library involved unique molecular identifiers. TCRdb fed the PCR reads into MiXCR, producing one record per CDR3 protein. The table lists around 700,000 distinct CDR3 sequences, less than 15% of them singletons. The sequence was collected from a girl aged 2 to 9 with congenital amegakaryocytic thrombocytopenia, due to receive a stem cell transplant. This sample comprised PBMCs, obtained before TCRalphabeta/CD19-depleted stem cell transplant.

CDR3 in DNA: TGCAGTTCAAACCTGGACTATGGCTACACCTTC. Its protein is CSSNLDYGYTF. The genes are TRBV20-1 and TRBJ1-2; the D is unclear. CDR3 length equals 11 residues. Between the trimmed V and J ends, which lost 8 bases and 3 bases, there was a span of 10 bases. Germline V gives CDR1 DFQATT, CDR2 SNEGSKA (reference sequence).